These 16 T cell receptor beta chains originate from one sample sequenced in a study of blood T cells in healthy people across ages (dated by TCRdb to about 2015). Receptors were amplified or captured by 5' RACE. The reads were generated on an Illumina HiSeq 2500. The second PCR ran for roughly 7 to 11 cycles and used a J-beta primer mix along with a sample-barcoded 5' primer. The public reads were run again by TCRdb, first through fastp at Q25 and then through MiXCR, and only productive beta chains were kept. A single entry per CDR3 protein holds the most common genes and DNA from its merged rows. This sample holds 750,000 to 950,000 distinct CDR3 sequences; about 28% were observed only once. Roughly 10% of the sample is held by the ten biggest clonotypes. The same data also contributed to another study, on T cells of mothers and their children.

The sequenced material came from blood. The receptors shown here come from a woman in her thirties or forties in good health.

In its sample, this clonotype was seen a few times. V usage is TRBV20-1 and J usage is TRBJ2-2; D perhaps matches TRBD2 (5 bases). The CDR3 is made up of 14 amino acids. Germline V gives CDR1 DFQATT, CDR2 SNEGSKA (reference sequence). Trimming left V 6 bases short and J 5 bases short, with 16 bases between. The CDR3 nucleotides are TGCAGTGCCAGTCTTCACGGGGAAACCGGGGAGCTGTTTTTT. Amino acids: CSASLHGETGELFF.

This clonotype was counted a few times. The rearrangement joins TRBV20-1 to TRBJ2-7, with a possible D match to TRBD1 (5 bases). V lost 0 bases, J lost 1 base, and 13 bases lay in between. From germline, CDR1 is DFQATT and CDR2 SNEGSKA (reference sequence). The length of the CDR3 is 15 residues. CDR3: CSARDSRTQSYEQYF. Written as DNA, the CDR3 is TGCAGTGCTAGAGACTCTCGGACACAGTCCTACGAGCAGTACTTC.

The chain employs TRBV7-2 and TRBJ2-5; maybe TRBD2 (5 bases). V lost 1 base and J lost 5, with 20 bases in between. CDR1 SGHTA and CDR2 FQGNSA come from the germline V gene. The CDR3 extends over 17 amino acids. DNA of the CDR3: TGTGCCAGCAGCTTAGACCGGGGTGTAAAGACTGGGGAGACCCAGTACTTC. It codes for CASSLDRGVKTGETQYF. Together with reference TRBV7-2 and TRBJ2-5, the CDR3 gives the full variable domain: GAGVSQSPSNKVTEKGKDVELRCDPISGHTALYWYRQSLGQGLEFLIYFQGNSAPDKSGLPSDRFSAERTGGSVSTLTIQRTQQEDSAVYLCASSLDRGVKTGETQYFGPGTRLLVL.

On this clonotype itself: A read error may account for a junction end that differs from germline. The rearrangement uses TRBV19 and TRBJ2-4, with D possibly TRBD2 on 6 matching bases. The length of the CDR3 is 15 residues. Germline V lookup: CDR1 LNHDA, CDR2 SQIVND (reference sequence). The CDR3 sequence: CACSLRPRDKNIQYF. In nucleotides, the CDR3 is TGTGCCTGTAGTCTGCGACCGCGGGACAAAAACATTCAGTACTTC. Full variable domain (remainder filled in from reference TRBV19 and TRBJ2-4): DGGITQSPKYLFRKEGQNVTLSCEQNLNHDAMYWYRQDPGQGLRLIYYSQIVNDFQKGDIAEGYSVSREKKESFPLTVTSAQKNPTAFYLCACSLRPRDKNIQYFGAGTRLSVL.

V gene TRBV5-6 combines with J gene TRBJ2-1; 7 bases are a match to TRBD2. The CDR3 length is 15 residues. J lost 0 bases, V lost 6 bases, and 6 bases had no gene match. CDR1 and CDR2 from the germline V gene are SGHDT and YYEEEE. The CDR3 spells CASNLPGGSYNEQFF. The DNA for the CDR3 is TGTGCCAGCAACCTACCGGGGGGCTCCTACAATGAGCAGTTCTTC.

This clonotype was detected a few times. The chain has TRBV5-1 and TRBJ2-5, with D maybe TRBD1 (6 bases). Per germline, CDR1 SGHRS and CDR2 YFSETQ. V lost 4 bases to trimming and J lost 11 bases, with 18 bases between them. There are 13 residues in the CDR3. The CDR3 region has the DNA TGCGCCAGCAGCAGTCTCAGGGACAATGAGCAGTACTTC. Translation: CASSSLRDNEQYF.

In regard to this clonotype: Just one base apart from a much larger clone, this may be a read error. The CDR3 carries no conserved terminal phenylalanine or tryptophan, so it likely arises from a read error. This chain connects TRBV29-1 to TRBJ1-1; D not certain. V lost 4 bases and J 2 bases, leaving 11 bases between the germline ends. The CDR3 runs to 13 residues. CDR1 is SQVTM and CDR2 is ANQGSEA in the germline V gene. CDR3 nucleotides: TGCAGCGTTGTAATGGGTTTCAACACTGAAGCTTTCTGT. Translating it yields CSVVMGFNTEAFC.

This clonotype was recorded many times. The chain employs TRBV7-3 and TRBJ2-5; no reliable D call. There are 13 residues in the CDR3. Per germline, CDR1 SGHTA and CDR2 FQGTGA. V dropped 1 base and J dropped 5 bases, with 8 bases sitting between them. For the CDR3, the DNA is TGTGCCAGCAGCTTAATTCTGGGGGAGACCCAGTACTTC. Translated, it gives CASSLILGETQYF.

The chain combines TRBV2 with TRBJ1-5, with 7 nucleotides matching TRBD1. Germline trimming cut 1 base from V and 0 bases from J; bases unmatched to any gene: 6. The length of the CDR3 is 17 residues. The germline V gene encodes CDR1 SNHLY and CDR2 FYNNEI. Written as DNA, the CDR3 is TGTGCCAGCAGTGAAGGGGGGTCAGGGGGTAGCAATCAGCCCCAGCATTTT. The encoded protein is CASSEGGSGGSNQPQHF.

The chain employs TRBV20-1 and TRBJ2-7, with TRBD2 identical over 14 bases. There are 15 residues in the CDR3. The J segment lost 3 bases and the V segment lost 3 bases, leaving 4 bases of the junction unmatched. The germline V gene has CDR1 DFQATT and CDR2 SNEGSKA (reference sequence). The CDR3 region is CSASRGTSGGYEQYF. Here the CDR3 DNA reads TGCAGTGCTAGCCGGGGGACTAGCGGGGGCTACGAGCAGTACTTC.

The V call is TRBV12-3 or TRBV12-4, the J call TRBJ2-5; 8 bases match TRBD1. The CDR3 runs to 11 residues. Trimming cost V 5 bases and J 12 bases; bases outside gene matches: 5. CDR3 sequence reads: CASSTGQVEYF. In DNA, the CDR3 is TGTGCCAGCAGTACGGGACAGGTAGAGTACTTC.

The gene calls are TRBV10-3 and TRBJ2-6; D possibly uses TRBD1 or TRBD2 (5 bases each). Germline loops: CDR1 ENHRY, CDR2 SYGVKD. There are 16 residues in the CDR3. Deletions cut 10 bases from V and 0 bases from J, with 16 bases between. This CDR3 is CASTGPLISGANVLTF. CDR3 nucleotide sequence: TGTGCCAGCACGGGACCGCTAATCTCTGGGGCCAACGTCCTGACTTTC.

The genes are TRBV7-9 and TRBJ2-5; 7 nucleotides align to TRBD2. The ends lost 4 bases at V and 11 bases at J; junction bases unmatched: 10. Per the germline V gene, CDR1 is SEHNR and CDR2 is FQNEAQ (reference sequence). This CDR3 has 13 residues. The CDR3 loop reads CASSSASAGEQYF. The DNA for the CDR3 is TGTGCCAGCAGCTCTGCCTCGGCGGGAGAGCAGTACTTC. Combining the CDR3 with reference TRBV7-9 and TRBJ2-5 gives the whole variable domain DTGVSQNPRHKITKRGQNVTFRCDPISEHNRLYWYRQTLGQGPEFLTYFQNEAQLEKSRLLSDRFSAERPKGSFSTLEIQRTEQGDSAMYLCASSSASAGEQYFGPGTRLLVL.

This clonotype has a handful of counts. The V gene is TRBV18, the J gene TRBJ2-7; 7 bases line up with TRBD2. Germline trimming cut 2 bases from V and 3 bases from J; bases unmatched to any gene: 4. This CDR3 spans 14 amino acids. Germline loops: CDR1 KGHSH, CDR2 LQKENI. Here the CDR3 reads CASSPEAGSYEQYF. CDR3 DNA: TGTGCCAGCTCACCAGAAGCGGGGAGCTACGAGCAGTACTTC.

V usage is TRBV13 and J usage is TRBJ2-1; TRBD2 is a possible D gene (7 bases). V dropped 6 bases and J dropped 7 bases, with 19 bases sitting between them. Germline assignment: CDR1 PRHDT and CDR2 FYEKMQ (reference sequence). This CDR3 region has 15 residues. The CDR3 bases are TGTGCCAGCAGTCAGGTGGGGGGGCCGTCTAATGAGCAGTTCTTC. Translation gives CASSQVGGPSNEQFF.

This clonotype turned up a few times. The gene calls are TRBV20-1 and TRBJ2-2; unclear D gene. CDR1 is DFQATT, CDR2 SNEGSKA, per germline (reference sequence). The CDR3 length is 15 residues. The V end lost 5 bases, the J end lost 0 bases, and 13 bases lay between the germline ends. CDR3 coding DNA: TGCAGTGCTCCCCTGAGAGGAGCGAACACCGGGGAGCTGTTTTTT. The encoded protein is CSAPLRGANTGELFF.